Following are 15 T cell receptor beta chains from one sample sequenced in a study of cytomegalovirus exposure and HLA in healthy donors. The PCR was carried out with 60 Vbeta primers and 13 Jbeta primers. Assay used: immunoSEQ multiplex PCR; TCRdb lists only in-frame clones, some missing. Here the sample spans approximately 160,000 clones, around 66% being singletons. The sequenced material came from PBMCs. These receptors all come from a woman in her thirties in good health and CMV-seropositive.

The rearrangement links TRBV7-9 to TRBJ1-1; a possible D gene is TRBD1 (5 bases). The V gene's germline CDR1 is SEHNR and CDR2 FQNEAQ (reference sequence). This CDR3 spans 13 amino acids. V dropped 1 base and J dropped 9 bases, with 12 bases sitting between them. The CDR3 nucleotides read TGTGCCAGCAGCTTAGGTGCGAACAGGAAAGCTTTCTTT. Amino acid sequence: CASSLGANRKAFF.

V gene TRBV28 combines with J gene TRBJ1-1; TRBD1 is a possible D gene (5 bases). Between the trimmed V and J ends, which lost 3 bases and 4 bases, there was a span of 12 bases. The V gene's germline CDR1 is MDHEN and CDR2 SYDVKM. This CDR3 is built from 14 residues. CDR3 DNA: TGTGCCAGCAGTTTCTCCAGGGAGGGCACTGAAGCTTTCTTT. Protein product: CASSFSREGTEAFF. The full variable domain, its missing parts supplied by reference TRBV28 and TRBJ1-1, is DVKVTQSSRYLVKRTGEKVFLECVQDMDHENMFWYRQDPGLGLRLIYFSYDVKMKEKGDIPEGYSVSREKKERFSLILESASTNQTSMYLCASSFSREGTEAFFGQGTRLTVV.

This clone was seen a handful of times. The gene calls are TRBV27 and TRBJ2-1; D gene ambiguous. Germline lookup yields CDR1 MNHEY and CDR2 SMNVEV (reference sequence). Deletions cut 3 bases from V and 6 bases from J, with 9 bases between. The CDR3 extends over 13 amino acids. CDR3 sequence reads: CASSFSLVNEQFF. CDR3 sequence (DNA): TGTGCCAGCAGTTTTTCCCTCGTCAATGAGCAGTTCTTC.

This clone has just a few counts. The chain joins TRBV27 to TRBJ2-2, with 9 bases that match TRBD1. The V gene end was trimmed by 5 bases and the J gene end by 2 bases; junction bases not matched to a gene: 15. Looked up from germline, CDR1 is MNHEY and CDR2 is SMNVEV (reference sequence). The CDR3 loop spans 19 amino acids. The CDR3 DNA reads TGTGCCAGCAGTCCCCACCCGGACAGGGGCATAGATAACACCGGGGAGCTGTTTTTT. Translation gives CASSPHPDRGIDNTGELFF.

Details on this clone: At one end the junction does not follow the germline gene, possibly because of a read error. Other DNA sequences from this sample encode an identical CDR3 as well. This sequence joins TRBV5-1 and TRBJ1-1, with 8 bases that match TRBD1. The CDR3 loop spans 15 amino acids. Per the germline V gene, CDR1 is SGHRS and CDR2 is YFSETQ. CDR3 loop: CASSIGTGQNTEAFF. CDR3 DNA: TGCGCCAGCAGCATAGGGACAGGACAGAACACTGAAGCCTTCTTT.

The chain carries TRBV30 and TRBJ2-7, with 7 bases matching TRBD2. V lost 0 bases, J lost 4 bases, and 9 bases stayed unmatched. Germline CDR1 is GTSNPN and CDR2 is SVGIG (reference sequence). This CDR3 has 15 residues. CDR3 loop: CAWSVPREAKYEQYF. As DNA, the CDR3 is TGTGCCTGGAGTGTTCCCCGGGAGGCGAAGTACGAGCAGTACTTC. Full variable domain (remainder filled in from reference TRBV30 and TRBJ2-7): SQTIHQWPATLVQPVGSPLSLECTVEGTSNPNLYWYRQAAGRGLQLLFYSVGIGQISSEVPQNLSASRPQDRQFILSSKKLLLSDSGFYLCAWSVPREAKYEQYFGPGTRLTVT.

This chain connects TRBV7-6 to TRBJ2-1, with D possibly matching TRBD1 (6 bases). The CDR3 contains 15 residues. V was shortened by 1 base and J by 2 bases, with 9 bases between the two germline ends. Germline V gene sequence: CDR1 SGHVS, CDR2 FNYEAQ. The CDR3, as DNA: TGTGCCAGCAGCTTAGAGGGGGTACCCTACAATGAGCAGTTCTTC. It codes for CASSLEGVPYNEQFF.

This clone was observed a handful of times. The V and J genes are TRBV30 and TRBJ1-1, with D perhaps TRBD1 (5 bases). The germline V gene has CDR1 GTSNPN and CDR2 SVGIG (reference sequence). The CDR3 is 13 residues long. V dropped 4 bases and J dropped 1 base, with 10 bases sitting between them. The CDR3 loop is CAWIGQPNTEAFF. The CDR3 region has the DNA TGTGCCTGGATTGGACAACCGAACACTGAAGCTTTCTTT.

The genes are TRBV15 and TRBJ1-5; tentative D call: TRBD1 (6 bases). This CDR3 is 16 amino acids long. The V end was cut by 6 bases, the J end by 0 bases, with 15 bases between. Per germline, CDR1 LNHNV and CDR2 YYDKDF (reference sequence). CDR3: CATRDGRDTSNQPQHF. The CDR3 nucleotides read TGTGCCACCAGAGACGGAAGGGACACTAGCAATCAGCCCCAGCATTTT.

The count of this clone is one. The V gene is TRBV18, the J gene TRBJ1-5; D call uncertain. The CDR3 consists of 13 residues. Germline CDR1 and CDR2: KGHSH and LQKENI. V was shortened by 2 bases and J by 5 bases, with 7 bases between the two germline ends. CDR3 loop: CASSPGEDQPQHF. DNA for the CDR3: TGTGCCAGCTCACCAGGGGAGGATCAGCCCCAGCATTTT.

This clone was seen once. The chain employs TRBV7-8 and TRBJ1-2, with TRBD1 matching over 8 bases. The CDR3 is 17 amino acids. CDR1 is SGHVS and CDR2 is FQNEAQ in the germline V gene. J was trimmed by 4 bases and V by 5 bases; bases with no gene match: 15. The CDR3 coding sequence is TGTGCCAGCAGCCACAAGCCTTGGGACAGGTACGCCTATGGCTACACCTTC. It yields the protein CASSHKPWDRYAYGYTF. Full variable domain (rest looked up from reference TRBV7-8 and TRBJ1-2): GAGVSQSPRYKVAKRGQDVALRCDPISGHVSLFWYQQALGQGPEFLTYFQNEAQLDKSGLPSDRFFAERPEGSVSTLKIQRTQQEDSAVYLCASSHKPWDRYAYGYTFGSGTRLTVV.

The chain couples TRBV2 to TRBJ2-3; TRBD1 agrees at 11 bases. The CDR3 has 13 residues. Germline trimming cut 7 bases from V and 5 bases from J; bases unmatched to any gene: 2. Germline V gene sequence: CDR1 SNHLY, CDR2 FYNNEI. CDR3 coding DNA: TGTGCCAGCAAGGGACAGGGGGTAGATACGCAGTATTTT. Protein sequence: CASKGQGVDTQYF.

This clone was seen a handful of times. The V call is TRBV2, the J call TRBJ2-1; the match to TRBD2 covers 7 bases. The V segment lost 5 bases and the J segment 6 bases; nucleotides outside the gene matches: 7. This CDR3 has 14 residues. Looked up from germline, CDR1 is SNHLY and CDR2 is FYNNEI. For the CDR3, the DNA is TGTGCCAGCAGTTGGTCAGGGAGGGTCAATGAGCAGTTCTTC. Translation: CASSWSGRVNEQFF.

The chain carries TRBV9 and TRBJ2-7; no reliable D call. The CDR3 is 13 residues long. V was clipped by 4 bases and J by 0 bases, with 8 bases between them. Germline CDR1 is SGDLS and CDR2 is YYNGEE. DNA of the CDR3: TGTGCCAGCAGCTCTAGTGACTCCTACGAGCAGTACTTC. It codes for CASSSSDSYEQYF.

This clone appeared a single time. Germline and junction disagree at one end, which may indicate a read error. V is TRBV5-1 and J is TRBJ2-5; 8 positions match TRBD1. The end of the DNA fits TRBJ2-7 better, so the J call may be wrong. CDR1 and CDR2 from the germline V gene are SGHRS and YFSETQ. The CDR3 consists of 15 residues. In nucleotides, the CDR3 is TGCGCCAGCAGCCCCCAGGGGGCTTCCTCCAACGAGCAGTACTTC. It specifies CASSPQGASSNEQYF.